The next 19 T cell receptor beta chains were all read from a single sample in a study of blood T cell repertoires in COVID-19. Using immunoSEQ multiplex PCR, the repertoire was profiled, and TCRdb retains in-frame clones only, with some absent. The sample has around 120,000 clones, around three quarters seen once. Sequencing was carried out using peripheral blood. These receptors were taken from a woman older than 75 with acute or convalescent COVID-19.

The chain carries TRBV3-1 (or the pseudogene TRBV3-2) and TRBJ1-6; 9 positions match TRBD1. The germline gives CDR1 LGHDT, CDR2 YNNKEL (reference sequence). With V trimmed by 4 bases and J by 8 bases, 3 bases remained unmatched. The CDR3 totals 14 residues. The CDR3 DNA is TGTGCCAGCAGCCTCCGGGACAGGGATTCACCCCTCCACTTT. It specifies CASSLRDRDSPLHF.

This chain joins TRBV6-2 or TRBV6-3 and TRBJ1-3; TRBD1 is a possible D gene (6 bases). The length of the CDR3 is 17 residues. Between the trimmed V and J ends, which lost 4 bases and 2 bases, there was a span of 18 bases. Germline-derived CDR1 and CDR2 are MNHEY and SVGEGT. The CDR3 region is CASSSTRQGQPGNTIYF. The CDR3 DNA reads TGTGCCAGCAGTTCCACCCGGCAGGGGCAACCTGGAAACACCATATATTTT.

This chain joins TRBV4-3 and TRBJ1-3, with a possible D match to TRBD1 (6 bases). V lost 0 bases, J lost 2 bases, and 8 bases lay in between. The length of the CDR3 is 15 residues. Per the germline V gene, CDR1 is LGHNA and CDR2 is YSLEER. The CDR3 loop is CASSQDGTPGNTIYF. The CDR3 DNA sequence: TGCGCCAGCAGCCAAGATGGGACACCTGGAAACACCATATATTTT.

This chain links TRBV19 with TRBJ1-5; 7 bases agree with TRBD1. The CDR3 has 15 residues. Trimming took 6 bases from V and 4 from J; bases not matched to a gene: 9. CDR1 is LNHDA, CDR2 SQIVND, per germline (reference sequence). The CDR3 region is CASRSDRSRNQPQHF. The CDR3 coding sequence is TGTGCCAGTAGATCGGACAGGTCGAGGAATCAGCCCCAGCATTTT. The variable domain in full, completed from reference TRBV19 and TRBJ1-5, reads DGGITQSPKYLFRKEGQNVTLSCEQNLNHDAMYWYRQDPGQGLRLIYYSQIVNDFQKGDIAEGYSVSREKKESFPLTVTSAQKNPTAFYLCASRSDRSRNQPQHFGDGTRLSIL.

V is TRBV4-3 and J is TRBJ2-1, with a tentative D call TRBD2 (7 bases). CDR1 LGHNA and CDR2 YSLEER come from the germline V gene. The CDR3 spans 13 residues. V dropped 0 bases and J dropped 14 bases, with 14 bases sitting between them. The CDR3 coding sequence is TGCGCCAGCAGCCAAGATAGGGGGGGGGCGAAGTTCTTC. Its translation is CASSQDRGGAKFF.

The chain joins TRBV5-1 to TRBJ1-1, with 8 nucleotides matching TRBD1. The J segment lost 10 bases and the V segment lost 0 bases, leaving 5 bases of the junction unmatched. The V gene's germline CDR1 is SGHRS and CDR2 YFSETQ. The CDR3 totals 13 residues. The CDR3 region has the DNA TGCGCCAGCAGCTTGGAGGGGCAGGGGGCAGCTTTCTTT. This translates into CASSLEGQGAAFF.

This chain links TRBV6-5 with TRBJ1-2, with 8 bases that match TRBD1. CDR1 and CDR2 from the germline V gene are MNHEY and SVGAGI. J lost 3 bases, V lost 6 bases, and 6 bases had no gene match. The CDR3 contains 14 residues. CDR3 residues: CASRVQGGYYGYTF. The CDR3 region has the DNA TGTGCCAGCAGAGTACAGGGGGGATACTATGGCTACACCTTC.

The CDR3 loop reads CASSRSGTGGSPLHF. The CDR3 DNA reads as TGCGCCAGCAGCCGTTCCGGGACAGGGGGTTCACCCCTCCACTTT. The rearrangement uses TRBV5-1 and TRBJ1-6; TRBD1 matches 11 bases. Germline V gene lookup returns CDR1 SGHRS and CDR2 YFSETQ. The CDR3 runs to 15 residues. Trimming took 4 bases from V and 9 from J; bases not matched to a gene: 6.

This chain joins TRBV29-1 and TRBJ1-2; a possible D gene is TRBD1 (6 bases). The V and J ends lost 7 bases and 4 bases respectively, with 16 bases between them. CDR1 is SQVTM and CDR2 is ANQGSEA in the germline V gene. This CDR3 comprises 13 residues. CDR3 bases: TGCAGCGCTACTTCACAGGGTGGCTATGGCTACACCTTC. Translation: CSATSQGGYGYTF.

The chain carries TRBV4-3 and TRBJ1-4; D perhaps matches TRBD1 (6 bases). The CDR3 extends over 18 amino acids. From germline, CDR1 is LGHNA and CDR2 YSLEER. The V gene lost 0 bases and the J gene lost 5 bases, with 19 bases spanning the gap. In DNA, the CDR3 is TGCGCCAGCAGCCAAGAATTAGGCAGGGGATTGGGAAATGAAAAACTGTTTTTT. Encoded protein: CASSQELGRGLGNEKLFF.

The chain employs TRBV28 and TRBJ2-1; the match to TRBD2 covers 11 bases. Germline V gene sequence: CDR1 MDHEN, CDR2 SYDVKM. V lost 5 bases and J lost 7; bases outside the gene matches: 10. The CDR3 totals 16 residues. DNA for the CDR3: TGTGCCAGCAGTCCTCTTACTAGCGGGAGATGGAATGAGCAGTTCTTC. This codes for CASSPLTSGRWNEQFF.

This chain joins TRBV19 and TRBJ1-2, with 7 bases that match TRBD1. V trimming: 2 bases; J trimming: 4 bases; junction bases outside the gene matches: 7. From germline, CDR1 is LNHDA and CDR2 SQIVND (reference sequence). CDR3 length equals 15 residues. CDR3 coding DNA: TGTGCCAGTAGTATAATTGAGGACAGGATCTATGGCTACACCTTC. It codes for CASSIIEDRIYGYTF.

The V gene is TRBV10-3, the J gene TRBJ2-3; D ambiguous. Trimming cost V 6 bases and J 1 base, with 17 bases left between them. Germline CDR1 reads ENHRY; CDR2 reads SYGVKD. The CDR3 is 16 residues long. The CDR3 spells CAISLDGGSRTDTQYF. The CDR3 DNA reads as TGTGCCATCAGCCTCGACGGCGGCTCCCGCACAGATACGCAGTATTTT.

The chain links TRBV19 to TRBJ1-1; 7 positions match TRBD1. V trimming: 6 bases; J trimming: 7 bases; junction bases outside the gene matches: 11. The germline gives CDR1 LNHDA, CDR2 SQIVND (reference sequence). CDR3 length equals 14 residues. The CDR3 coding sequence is TGTGCCAGTAGGACCCGGGTAGGGGGCTATGAAGCTTTCTTT. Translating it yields CASRTRVGGYEAFF.

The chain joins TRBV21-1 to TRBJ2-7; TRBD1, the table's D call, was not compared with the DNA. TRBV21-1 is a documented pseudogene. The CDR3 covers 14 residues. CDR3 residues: CASGLRGSGYEQYF. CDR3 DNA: TGTGCCAGCGGGTTGAGGGGGAGTGGCTACGAGCAGTACTTC.

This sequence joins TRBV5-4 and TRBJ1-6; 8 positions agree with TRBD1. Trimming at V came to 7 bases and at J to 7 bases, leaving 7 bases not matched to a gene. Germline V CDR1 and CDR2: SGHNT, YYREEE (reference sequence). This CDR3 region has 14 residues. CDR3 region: CASHGQGRNSPLHF. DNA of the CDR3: TGTGCCAGCCACGGACAGGGTAGGAATTCACCCCTCCACTTT.

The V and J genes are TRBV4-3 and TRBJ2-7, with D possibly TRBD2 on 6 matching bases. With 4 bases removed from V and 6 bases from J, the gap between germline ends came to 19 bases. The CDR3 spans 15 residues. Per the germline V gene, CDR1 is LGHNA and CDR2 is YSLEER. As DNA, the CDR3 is TGCGCCAGCAGCCTCTTAGAGGGATCCGGGGGCGAGCAGTACTTC. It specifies CASSLLEGSGGEQYF.

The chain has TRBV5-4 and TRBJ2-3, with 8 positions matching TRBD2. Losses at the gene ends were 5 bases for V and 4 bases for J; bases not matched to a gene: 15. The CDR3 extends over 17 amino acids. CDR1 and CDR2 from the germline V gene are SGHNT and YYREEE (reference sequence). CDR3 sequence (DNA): TGTGCCAGCAGTCGTCCTGTGGCCGGGGGGGCCTCAGATACGCAGTATTTT. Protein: CASSRPVAGGASDTQYF.

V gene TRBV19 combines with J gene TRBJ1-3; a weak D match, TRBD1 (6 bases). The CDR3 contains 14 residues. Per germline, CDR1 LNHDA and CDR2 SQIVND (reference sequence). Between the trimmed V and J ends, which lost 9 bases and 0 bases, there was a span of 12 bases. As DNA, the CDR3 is TGTGCCAGCGTGGGGGCCCTCTCTGGAAACACCATATATTTT. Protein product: CASVGALSGNTIYF.